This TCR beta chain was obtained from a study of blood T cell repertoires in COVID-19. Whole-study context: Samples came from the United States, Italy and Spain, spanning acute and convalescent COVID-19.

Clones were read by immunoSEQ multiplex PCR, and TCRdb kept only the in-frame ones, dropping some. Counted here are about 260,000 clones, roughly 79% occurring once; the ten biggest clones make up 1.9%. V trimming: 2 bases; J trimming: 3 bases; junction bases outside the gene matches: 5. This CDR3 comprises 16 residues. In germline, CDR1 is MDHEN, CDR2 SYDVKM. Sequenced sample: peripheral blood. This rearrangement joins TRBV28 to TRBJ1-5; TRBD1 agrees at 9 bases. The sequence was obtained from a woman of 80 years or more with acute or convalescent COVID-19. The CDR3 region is CASSLAGTGNNQPQHF. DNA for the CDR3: TGTGCCAGCAGTTTAGCCGGGACAGGGAACAATCAGCCCCAGCATTTT.